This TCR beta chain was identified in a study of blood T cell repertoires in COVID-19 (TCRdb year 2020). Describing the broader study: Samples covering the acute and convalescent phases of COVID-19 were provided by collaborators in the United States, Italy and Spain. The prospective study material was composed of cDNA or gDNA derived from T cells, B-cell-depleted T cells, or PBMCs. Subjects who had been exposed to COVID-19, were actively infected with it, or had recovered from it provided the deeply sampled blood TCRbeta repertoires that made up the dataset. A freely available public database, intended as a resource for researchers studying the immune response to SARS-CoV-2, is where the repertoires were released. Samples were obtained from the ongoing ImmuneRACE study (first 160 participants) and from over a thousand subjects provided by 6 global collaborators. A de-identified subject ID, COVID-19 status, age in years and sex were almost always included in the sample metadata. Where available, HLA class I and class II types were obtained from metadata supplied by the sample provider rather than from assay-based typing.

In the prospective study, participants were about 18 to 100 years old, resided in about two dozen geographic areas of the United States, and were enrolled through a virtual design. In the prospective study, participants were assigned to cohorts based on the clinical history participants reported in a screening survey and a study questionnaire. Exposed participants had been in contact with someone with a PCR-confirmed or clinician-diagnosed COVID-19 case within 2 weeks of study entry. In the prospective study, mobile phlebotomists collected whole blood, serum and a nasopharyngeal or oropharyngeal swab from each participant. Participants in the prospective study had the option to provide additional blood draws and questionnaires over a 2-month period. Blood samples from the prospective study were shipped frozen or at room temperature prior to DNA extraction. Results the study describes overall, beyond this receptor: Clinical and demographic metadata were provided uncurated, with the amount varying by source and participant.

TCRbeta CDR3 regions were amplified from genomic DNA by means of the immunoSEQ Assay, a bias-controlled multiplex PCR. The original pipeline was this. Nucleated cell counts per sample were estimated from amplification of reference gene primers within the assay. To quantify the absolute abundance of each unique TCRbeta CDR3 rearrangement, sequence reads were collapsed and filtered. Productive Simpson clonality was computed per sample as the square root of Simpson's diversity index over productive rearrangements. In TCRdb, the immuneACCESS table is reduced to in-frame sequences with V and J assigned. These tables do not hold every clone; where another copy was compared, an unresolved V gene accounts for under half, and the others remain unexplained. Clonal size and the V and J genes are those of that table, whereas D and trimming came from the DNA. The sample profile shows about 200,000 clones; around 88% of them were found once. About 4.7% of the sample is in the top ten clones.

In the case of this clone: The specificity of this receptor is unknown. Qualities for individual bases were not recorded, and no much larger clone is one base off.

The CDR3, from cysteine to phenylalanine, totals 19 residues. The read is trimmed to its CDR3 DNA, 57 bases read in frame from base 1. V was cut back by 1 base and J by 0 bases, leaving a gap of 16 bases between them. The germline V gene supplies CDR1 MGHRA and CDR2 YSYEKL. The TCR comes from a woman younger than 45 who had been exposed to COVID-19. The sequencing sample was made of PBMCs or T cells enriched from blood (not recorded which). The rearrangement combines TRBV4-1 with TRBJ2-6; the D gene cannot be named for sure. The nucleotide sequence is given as TGCGCCAGCAGCCAAGCCGGTCTTCACGAGGTCTCTGGGGCCAACGTCCTGACTTTC. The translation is CASSQAGLHEVSGANVLTF.